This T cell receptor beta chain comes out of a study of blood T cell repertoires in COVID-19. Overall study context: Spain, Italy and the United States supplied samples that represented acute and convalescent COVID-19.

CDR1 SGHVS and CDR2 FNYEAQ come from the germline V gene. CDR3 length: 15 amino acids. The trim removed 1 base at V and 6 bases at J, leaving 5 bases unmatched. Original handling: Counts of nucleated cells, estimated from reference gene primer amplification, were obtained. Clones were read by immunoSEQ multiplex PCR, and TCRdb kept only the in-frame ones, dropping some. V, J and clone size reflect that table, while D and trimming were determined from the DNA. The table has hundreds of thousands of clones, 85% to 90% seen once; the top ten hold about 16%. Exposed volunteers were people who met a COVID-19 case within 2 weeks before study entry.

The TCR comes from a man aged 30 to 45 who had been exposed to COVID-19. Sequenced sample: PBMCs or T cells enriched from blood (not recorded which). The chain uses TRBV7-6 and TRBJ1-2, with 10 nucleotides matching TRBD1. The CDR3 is CASSLGGGQGHGYTF. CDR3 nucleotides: TGTGCCAGCAGCTTAGGCGGGGGACAGGGGCATGGCTACACCTTC. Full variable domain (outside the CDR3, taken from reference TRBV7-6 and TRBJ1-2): GAGVSQSPRYKVTKRGQDVALRCDPISGHVSLYWYRQALGQGPEFLTYFNYEAQQDKSGLPNDRFSAERPEGSISTLTIQRTEQRDSAMYRCASSLGGGQGHGYTFGSGTRLTVV.